This T cell receptor (beta chain) is drawn from a study of blood T cell repertoires in COVID-19. The V and J ends lost 3 bases and 5 bases respectively, with 13 bases between them. The CDR3 is made up of 13 amino acids. The germline gives CDR1 SQVTM, CDR2 ANQGSEA. Profiling relied on immunoSEQ multiplex PCR, and the TCRdb table lists in-frame clones only, not all of them. The top ten clones hold roughly 4.3% of a sample with around 320,000 clones, around 91% of them seen once. Sequencing input: PBMCs or T cells enriched from blood (not recorded which). The chain carries TRBV29-1 and TRBJ1-1; no definite D call. The sequence derives from a woman aged 18-29 years with acute COVID-19. The chain's CDR3 is CSVEALARTEAFF. The CDR3 DNA reads TGCAGCGTTGAGGCCCTGGCGAGGACTGAAGCTTTCTTT.